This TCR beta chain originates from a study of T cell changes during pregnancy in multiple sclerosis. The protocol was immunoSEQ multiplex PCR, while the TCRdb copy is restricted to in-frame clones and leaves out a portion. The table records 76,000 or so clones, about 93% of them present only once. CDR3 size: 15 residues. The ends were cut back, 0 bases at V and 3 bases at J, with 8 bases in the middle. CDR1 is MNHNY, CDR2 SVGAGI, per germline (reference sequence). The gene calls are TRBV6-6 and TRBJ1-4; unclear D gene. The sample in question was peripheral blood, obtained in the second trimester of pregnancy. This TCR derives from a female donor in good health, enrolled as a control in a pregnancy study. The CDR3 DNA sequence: TGTGCCAGCAGTTACTCGAGTGTAGCTAATGAAAAACTGTTTTTT. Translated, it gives CASSYSSVANEKLFF.